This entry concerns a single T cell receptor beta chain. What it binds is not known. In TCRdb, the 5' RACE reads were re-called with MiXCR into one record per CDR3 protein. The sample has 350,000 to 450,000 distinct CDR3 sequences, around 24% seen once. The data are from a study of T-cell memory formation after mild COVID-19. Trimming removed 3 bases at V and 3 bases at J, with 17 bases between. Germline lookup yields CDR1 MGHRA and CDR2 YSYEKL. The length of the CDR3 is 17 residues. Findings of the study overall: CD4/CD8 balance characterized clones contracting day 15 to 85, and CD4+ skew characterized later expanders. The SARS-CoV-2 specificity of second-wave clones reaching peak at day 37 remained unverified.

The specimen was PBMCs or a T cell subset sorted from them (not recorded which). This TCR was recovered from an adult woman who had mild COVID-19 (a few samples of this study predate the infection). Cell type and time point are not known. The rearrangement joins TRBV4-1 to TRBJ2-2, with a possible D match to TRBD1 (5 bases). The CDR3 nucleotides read TGCGCCAGCAGCCATTCGGGTTGGGGCTTGGACACCGGGGAGCTGTTTTTT. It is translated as CASSHSGWGLDTGELFF.